This TCR beta chain comes out of a study of neurological immune-mediated disorders. This CDR3 has 16 residues. Germline CDR1 DFQATT, CDR2 SNEGSKA (reference sequence). The ends were cut back, 6 bases at V and 0 bases at J, with 18 bases in the middle. From the 5' RACE reads, TCRdb called clonotypes with MiXCR, one entry per CDR3 protein. The top ten hold roughly 6% of the sample, which has just over 95,000 distinct CDR3 sequences, 3.5% seen once. The rearrangement joins TRBV20-1 to TRBJ2-4; no clear D. The sequence was obtained from a woman younger than 30 with multiple sclerosis. The sequenced material came from PBMCs. CDR3 in amino acids: CSALSHGGLAKNIQYF. In DNA, the CDR3 is TGCAGTGCCTTATCACATGGTGGTCTAGCCAAAAACATTCAGTACTTC.